This TCR beta chain was recovered during a study of molecular identifiers for immune sequencing clone quantification (dated by TCRdb to the late 2010s). Background on the whole study: For a replicate experiment, RNA from approximately 20,000 or 100,000 naive CD8 T cells was divided into five aliquots, of which four were sequenced. CD8 T cells were used in a methods study to benchmark molecular-identifier clustering-based TCR repertoire sequencing (MIDCIRS) and TCR RNA copy counting.

Libraries of naive CD8 T cells were built from anywhere between roughly 17,000 and 1,000,000 sorted cells, with 10%, 30% or 50% of the purified RNA used. Naive CD8 T cells, defined as CD8+CD4-CCR7+CD45RA+, were FACS-sorted into RLT Plus buffer on a BD FACSAria II. To test detection sensitivity, Jurkat RNA equal to ten TCR copies was added to samples of roughly 18,000-1,100,000 naive CD8 T cells. Enrichment of CD8 T cells was performed with RosetteSep CD8+ T Cell Enrichment Cocktail and Ficoll-Paque, after which ACK red cell lysis was carried out. Worth noting for this clonotype: The target of this receptor is not known. No per-base quality is available; no much larger clone lies one base away.

Beyond this particular receptor, the publication reports: Modeling indicated 2.5 to 3 TCR RNA copies recovered per cell, compared with approximately 10 by digital PCR, which implies a capture efficiency of 25% to 35%. Spiked-in Jurkat TCR RNA equal to a single cell's worth was reported to be detectable even within one million naive CD8 T cells. Spiked-in Jurkat TCR RNA (roughly 10 copies' worth), which is not part of the donor repertoire, was contained in the naive libraries. When barcode sub-clustering was not used, chimeric consensus sequences inflated TCR diversity, with chimeras reaching as high as 47%. Identical TCR molecules sharing a barcode could cause highly expanded clone sizes to be underestimated. In CMV-specific effector cells, clones with more than 20 RNA copies accounted for over 97% of molecules, whereas in naive cells such clones accounted for under 1%.

Library prep was done by PCR. TCRdb records NextSeq 500 as the sequencer. Bulk TCR libraries were generated as previously described, with the TCR primers listed in Table S5 used. Total RNA was purified with the Qiagen AllPrep DNA/RNA kit. Before any analysis, reads coming from multiple sequencing runs of the same library were combined into one pool. From the authors' description of their analysis: Reads were retained only if the reads had an exact TCR constant sequence, and the retained reads were trimmed to 150 nt and grouped according to their 12-nt molecular barcodes. Reads inside each barcode group were sub-clustered using a 15% Levenshtein threshold, and a quality-weighted consensus sequence was constructed for each RNA molecule. Non-functional sequences were excluded, and lower-count sequences lying one edit away from another sequence were also excluded. Based on a fit of two negative binomial distributions, barcode sub-clusters having less than 20% of the maximum read count were discarded. TCRdb ran its own pipeline on the public reads, namely fastp trimming at Q25 and MiXCR clone calling, and kept in-frame beta chains. When rows share a CDR3 protein, they turn into one entry using the most common DNA and genes. What appears here as the V and J calls and clone size reflects TCRdb's work, not the paper's. In this sample the table shows approximately 680,000 distinct CDR3 sequences, less than 30% of which occur a single time. 0.78% of the sample is held by the ten biggest clonotypes.

Taken from the germline V gene, the CDR1 and CDR2 loops are MNHEY and SVGEGT. The CDR3 runs 12 residues from the cysteine to the phenylalanine. Only the CDR3 region is kept as DNA, spanning 36 bases read in frame from base 1. The junction carries 3 bases between V and J, which are trimmed by 0 bases and 4 bases respectively. The sequencing sample was made of naive CD8+ T cells from blood, with Jurkat cell RNA spiked in. Reading the label with the study, this specimen's cell subset or site is: FACS-sorted CD8+CD4-CCR7+CD45RA+ naive T cells. This TCR was sampled from a human donor in good health. Some libraries in this study had Jurkat cell RNA spiked in. The chain is encoded by TRBV6-2 or TRBV6-3 joined to TRBJ2-5; the D gene assignment is ambiguous. The base sequence is TGTGCCAGCAGTTACTCGGCAGAGACCCAGTACTTC. Its translation is CASSYSAETQYF.